This TCR beta chain was recorded in a study of T cells in Graves' hyperthyroidism and ophthalmopathy. Amplification targeted TCR beta CDR3 regions from RNA transcripts. With the HTBI primer set, the TCR CDR3 went through a first round of RT-PCR. TCRdb independently ran MiXCR on the multiplex PCR reads; one entry per CDR3 protein. The table shows roughly 500,000 distinct CDR3 sequences, with roughly 46% occurring only once. In this sample, this clonotype turned up a few times. The CDR3 covers 15 residues. The ends were cut back, 1 base at V and 3 bases at J, with 13 bases in the middle. Germline lookup yields CDR1 SGHTA and CDR2 FQGNSA.

Sequenced material: peripheral blood or thyroid tissue (not recorded which). This receptor was identified in an adult woman with Graves' disease, either hyperthyroidism or ophthalmopathy (not recorded which). The V gene is TRBV7-2, the J gene TRBJ2-7; D may correspond to TRBD1 or TRBD2 (5 bases each). The DNA for the CDR3 is TGTGCCAGCAGCTTAGGTCCGGGACGGCTCTACGAGCAGTACTTC. The encoded protein is CASSLGPGRLYEQYF.